These 29 T cell receptor beta chains were sequenced from one sample in a study of T cells in narcolepsy. The repertoire was sequenced with immunoSEQ multiplex PCR; TCRdb's copy has only in-frame clones and lacks some. The sample gives about 32,000 clones, over 70% of which show up once; roughly 3.5% is in the top ten. Source material: memory (CD45RA-) CD4+ T cells from blood. These receptors all come from a human donor in good health.

This CDR3 is CASSITSGLSGPQHF. The CDR3 DNA sequence: TGTGCCAGTAGTATAACATCAGGCCTCTCCGGGCCCCAGCATTTT. This rearrangement joins TRBV19 to TRBJ1-5; the D is unclear. CDR3 size: 15 residues. Trimming removed 2 bases from V and 9 bases from J, with 17 bases in between. CDR1 and CDR2 from the germline V gene are LNHDA and SQIVND (reference sequence).

V gene TRBV29-1 combines with J gene TRBJ2-7; the D is unclear. The germline V gene has CDR1 SQVTM and CDR2 ANQGSEA. The V end was cut by 4 bases, the J end by 2 bases, with 9 bases between. This CDR3 is built from 12 residues. CDR3 in amino acids: CSVGRQTYEQYF. The CDR3 bases are TGCAGCGTTGGGCGGCAGACCTACGAGCAGTACTTC.

This clone was seen a handful of times. This chain connects TRBV4-1 to TRBJ2-5; the match to TRBD1 covers 7 bases. CDR3 length: 16 amino acids. Germline assignment: CDR1 MGHRA and CDR2 YSYEKL. V lost 4 bases and J lost 1; bases outside the gene matches: 9. The CDR3 nucleotides are TGCGCCAGCAGCCGAAACTCGGACAGGAGCCAAGAGACCCAGTACTTC. This codes for CASSRNSDRSQETQYF.

The chain has TRBV6-5 and TRBJ1-2; possible D gene TRBD1, 6 bases. The CDR3 totals 15 residues. The ends were cut back, 0 bases at V and 4 bases at J, with 12 bases in the middle. CDR1 is MNHEY, CDR2 SVGAGI, per germline. Here the CDR3 reads CASSYSTGGIYGYTF. In DNA form, the CDR3 reads TGTGCCAGCAGTTACTCGACAGGCGGGATCTATGGCTACACCTTC.

The CDR3: CASGPSGISTDTQYF. The CDR3 bases are TGTGCCAGCGGTCCTAGCGGGATTAGCACAGATACGCAGTATTTT. The chain couples TRBV7-2 to TRBJ2-3; 9 bases are a match to TRBD2. V was pared by 8 bases and J by 0 bases, with 6 bases of the junction left unmatched. This CDR3 has 15 amino acids. Germline-derived CDR1 and CDR2 are SGHTA and FQGNSA.

This chain joins TRBV5-6 and TRBJ2-4; D might be TRBD1 (6 bases). The germline gives CDR1 SGHDT, CDR2 YYEEEE. CDR3 size: 15 residues. The germline V and J ends were trimmed by 4 bases and 1 base, with 12 bases remaining between them. In DNA form, the CDR3 reads TGTGCCAGCAGCCCCGGTGACAGGGCCAAAAACATTCAGTACTTC. It translates to CASSPGDRAKNIQYF.

The chain couples TRBV6-1 to TRBJ2-7; D not resolved. There are 11 residues in the CDR3. Trimming cost V 6 bases and J 3 bases, with 6 bases left between them. Per germline, CDR1 MNHNS and CDR2 SASEGT. The CDR3 sequence: CASRLVYEQYF. CDR3 nucleotides: TGTGCCAGCAGGCTAGTCTACGAGCAGTACTTC.

The rearrangement uses TRBV19 and TRBJ1-5; D not certain. Germline V CDR1 and CDR2: LNHDA, SQIVND (reference sequence). Deletions cut 3 bases from V and 1 base from J, with 7 bases between. The CDR3 has 14 residues. CDR3 sequence (DNA): TGTGCCAGTAGTATCTTTGACAGCAATCAGCCCCAGCATTTT. It specifies CASSIFDSNQPQHF.

This clone has just one count. The J gene is TRBJ2-7, the V gene TRBV5-1; no reliable D call. This CDR3 is 13 amino acids long. Germline V gives CDR1 SGHRS, CDR2 YFSETQ. Trimming took 4 bases from V and 6 from J, leaving 14 bases between them. CDR3 protein: CASSAGRVGEQYF. CDR3 nucleotides: TGCGCCAGCAGCGCTGGTAGGGTTGGCGAGCAGTACTTC.

This clone was recorded once. The chain carries TRBV12-5 and TRBJ2-7, with D unresolved. In germline, CDR1 is LGHNT, CDR2 FRNRAP. CDR3 length: 11 amino acids. Deletions cut 2 bases from V and 4 bases from J, with 3 bases between. Here the CDR3 reads CASGLLYEQYF. The DNA for the CDR3 is TGTGCTAGTGGTTTGCTATACGAGCAGTACTTC. Full variable domain (outside the CDR3, taken from reference TRBV12-5 and TRBJ2-7): DARVTQTPRHKVTEMGQEVTMRCQPILGHNTVFWYRQTMMQGLELLAYFRNRAPLDDSGMPKDRFSAEMPDATLATLKIQPSEPRDSAVYFCASGLLYEQYFGPGTRLTVT.

This sequence joins TRBV5-1 and TRBJ1-4; D gene ambiguous. The V and J ends lost 6 bases and 4 bases respectively, with 10 bases between them. The length of the CDR3 is 13 residues. Germline lookup yields CDR1 SGHRS and CDR2 YFSETQ. The CDR3: CASTRGFNEKLFF. The CDR3 nucleotides are TGCGCCAGCACGCGCGGCTTTAATGAAAAACTGTTTTTT.

This chain connects TRBV11-2 to TRBJ2-7, with 8 nucleotides matching TRBD1. The J segment lost 5 bases and the V segment lost 3 bases, leaving 3 bases of the junction unmatched. The CDR3 has 13 residues. Germline V lookup: CDR1 SGHAT, CDR2 FQNNGV. Here the CDR3 reads CASSFDRGHEQYF. CDR3 nucleotides: TGTGCCAGCAGCTTTGACAGGGGACACGAGCAGTACTTC.

Note on this clone: At the DNA level, this CDR3 is encoded by other sequences in the same sample as well. The genes are TRBV18 and TRBJ1-3, with a possible D match to TRBD1 (6 bases). Germline V gives CDR1 KGHSH, CDR2 LQKENI. Trimming pared 0 bases from V and 0 bases from J, leaving 12 bases between. The CDR3 spans 17 residues. CDR3 protein: CASSPPQTGNSGNTIYF. For the CDR3, the DNA is TGTGCCAGCTCACCACCGCAAACAGGGAACTCTGGAAACACCATATATTTT.

The chain combines TRBV25-1 with TRBJ1-2; D not certain. Germline loops: CDR1 MGHDK, CDR2 SYGVNS. The CDR3 is 13 residues long. V lost 4 bases, J lost 8 bases, and 14 bases lay in between. The CDR3 DNA reads as TGTGCCAGCAGTGGGGCGGTCCTGGAAGGCTACACCTTC. Translating it yields CASSGAVLEGYTF.

V usage is TRBV19 and J usage is TRBJ1-2, with D unclear. Germline CDR1 reads LNHDA; CDR2 reads SQIVND (reference sequence). The length of the CDR3 is 13 residues. V gave up 2 bases and J gave up 5 bases, with 9 bases separating them. The DNA for the CDR3 is TGTGCCAGTAGTATACCTCCGACTTATGGCTACACCTTC. Protein product: CASSIPPTYGYTF.

This chain joins TRBV6-5 and TRBJ1-1; D is perhaps TRBD1 (5 bases). Germline lookup yields CDR1 MNHEY and CDR2 SVGAGI. V was pared by 6 bases and J by 0 bases, with 14 bases between. The CDR3 is 15 amino acids. The CDR3 spells CASRDGGIMNTEAFF. The CDR3 nucleotides read TGTGCCAGCAGGGACGGGGGTATTATGAACACTGAAGCTTTCTTT.

The chain couples TRBV5-4 to TRBJ2-2; perhaps TRBD2 as D (6 bases). V was clipped by 0 bases and J by 3 bases, with 9 bases between them. Germline V CDR1 and CDR2: SGHNT, YYREEE (reference sequence). The CDR3 contains 15 residues. The CDR3 reads CASSLAGEYTGELFF. Written as DNA, the CDR3 is TGTGCCAGCAGCTTGGCGGGAGAGTACACCGGGGAGCTGTTTTTT.

This chain links TRBV5-5 with TRBJ2-1, with 8 bases identical to TRBD2. Trimming removed 6 bases from V and 2 bases from J; junction bases left unmatched: 10. Germline V gives CDR1 SGHKS, CDR2 YYEKEE (reference sequence). This CDR3 spans 16 amino acids. CDR3 coding DNA: TGTGCCAGCACCCGCGACGGGGGGGGACCCTACAATGAGCAGTTCTTC. This encodes CASTRDGGGPYNEQFF.

This sequence joins TRBV7-2 and TRBJ1-5; D gene uncertain. This CDR3 region has 13 residues. V lost 2 bases and J 4 bases, leaving 6 bases between the germline ends. Germline-derived CDR1 and CDR2 are SGHTA and FQGNSA. This chain's CDR3 is CASSLILNQPQHF. CDR3 nucleotide sequence: TGTGCCAGCAGCTTAATCCTGAATCAGCCCCAGCATTTT.

The genes are TRBV7-7 and TRBJ2-3; weak D call: TRBD1 (6 bases). CDR1 is SSHAT and CDR2 is FNYEAQ in the germline V gene (reference sequence). V was cut by 5 bases and J by 2 bases, with 11 bases left in between. The CDR3 has 14 residues. The CDR3 DNA is TGTGCCAGCAGCCAGCAGGGGATCACAGATACGCAGTATTTT. Encoded protein: CASSQQGITDTQYF.

J is TRBJ1-6 and V is TRBV19; TRBD1 agrees at 7 bases. This CDR3 spans 14 amino acids. V shed 3 bases, J shed 11 bases, and the junction held 7 bases outside the gene matches. Germline V gene sequence: CDR1 LNHDA, CDR2 SQIVND (reference sequence). The CDR3 nucleotides read TGTGCCAGTAGTATGGGACAGCAAGTGACACCCCTCCACTTT. Translating it yields CASSMGQQVTPLHF.

The CDR3 DNA is TGCGCCAGCAGCTCCCAGGGAGCGGGAGGGCAGGAGACCCAGTACTTC. This translates into CASSSQGAGGQETQYF. The chain carries TRBV5-1 and TRBJ2-5; 10 nucleotides align to TRBD2. V trimming: 3 bases; J trimming: 5 bases; junction bases outside the gene matches: 10. CDR1 and CDR2 (germline): SGHRS, YFSETQ. The CDR3 spans 16 residues.

The sample holds a few counts of this clone. This chain joins TRBV9 and TRBJ2-1; 7 nucleotides align to TRBD2. Trimming took 0 bases from V and 12 from J; bases not matched to a gene: 6. The CDR3 consists of 13 residues. CDR1 SGDLS and CDR2 YYNGEE come from the germline V gene. The chain's CDR3 is CASSVGEGVGQFF. CDR3 sequence (DNA): TGTGCCAGCAGCGTAGGGGAGGGAGTGGGGCAGTTCTTC.

The V and J genes are TRBV19 and TRBJ1-2, with a tentative D call TRBD1 (6 bases). This CDR3 contains 13 residues. The V end was cut by 6 bases, the J end by 3 bases, with 11 bases between. Germline V gene data show CDR1 as LNHDA and CDR2 as SQIVND (reference sequence). The CDR3 sequence: CASRTQGDYGYTF. The DNA for the CDR3 is TGTGCCAGTAGAACACAGGGCGACTATGGCTACACCTTC.

This clone was seen just once. This chain connects TRBV6-5 to TRBJ1-2; 7 nucleotides agree with TRBD1. Germline CDR1 reads MNHEY; CDR2 reads SVGAGI. V trimming: 5 bases; J trimming: 6 bases; junction bases outside the gene matches: 6. The CDR3 sequence is 13 residues long. The CDR3 reads CASSLKGAHGYTF. In DNA form, the CDR3 reads TGTGCCAGCAGTCTAAAGGGGGCGCATGGCTACACCTTC.

The chain is built from TRBV5-1 and TRBJ2-5, with 9 positions matching TRBD1. CDR1 and CDR2 (germline): SGHRS, YFSETQ. V lost 0 bases and J lost 11; bases outside the gene matches: 14. This CDR3 comprises 16 residues. For the CDR3, the DNA is TGCGCCAGCAGCTTGGATGGACAGGGGCCCTTCGGAGAGCAGTACTTC. Residues: CASSLDGQGPFGEQYF.

The chain is built from TRBV5-4 and TRBJ1-6; tentatively, D is TRBD1 (6 bases). The CDR3 contains 14 residues. Germline lookup yields CDR1 SGHNT and CDR2 YYREEE (reference sequence). Between the trimmed V and J ends, which lost 4 bases and 8 bases, there was a span of 13 bases. CDR3 sequence reads: CASSPGTIDSPLHF. CDR3 bases: TGTGCCAGCAGCCCCGGGACAATCGATTCACCCCTCCACTTT.

The table lists this clone with a few counts. The chain joins TRBV7-9 to TRBJ1-5, with 8 bases aligning to TRBD1. Germline V gives CDR1 SEHNR, CDR2 FQNEAQ (reference sequence). The CDR3 has 15 amino acids. V was clipped by 2 bases and J by 9 bases; unmatched bases: 9. CDR3 region: CASSLSGQGASPQHF. The CDR3 coding sequence is TGTGCCAGCAGCTTATCGGGGCAGGGGGCTTCGCCCCAGCATTTT.

This clone came up a few times. V is TRBV19 and J is TRBJ1-6; D remains ambiguous. There are 15 residues in the CDR3. Trimming took 9 bases from V and 0 from J, leaving 12 bases between them. Germline CDR1 and CDR2: LNHDA and SQIVND (reference sequence). CDR3 loop: CASVSASSYNSPLHF. The DNA for the CDR3 is TGTGCCAGCGTCAGTGCGAGCTCCTATAATTCACCCCTCCACTTT.